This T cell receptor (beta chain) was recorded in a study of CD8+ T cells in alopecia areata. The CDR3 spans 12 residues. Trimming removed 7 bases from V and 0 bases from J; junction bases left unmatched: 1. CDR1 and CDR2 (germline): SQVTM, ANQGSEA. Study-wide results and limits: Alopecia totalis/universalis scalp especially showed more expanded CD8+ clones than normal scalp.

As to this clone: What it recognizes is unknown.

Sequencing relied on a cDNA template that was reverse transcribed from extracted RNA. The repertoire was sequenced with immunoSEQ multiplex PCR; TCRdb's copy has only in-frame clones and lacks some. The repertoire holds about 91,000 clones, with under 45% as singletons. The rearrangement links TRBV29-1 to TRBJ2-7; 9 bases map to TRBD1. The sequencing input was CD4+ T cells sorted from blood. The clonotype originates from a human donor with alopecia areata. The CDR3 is CSAGQGSYEQYF. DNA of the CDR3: TGCAGCGCGGGACAGGGCTCCTACGAGCAGTACTTC.